This T cell receptor (beta chain) was sequenced in a study of human T cells and chemical hapten exposure. Study in general: The sensitizing agent was 2% DPC, placed on approximately 2 cm by approximately 2 cm of upper inner arm skin.

TCRdb reprocessed the RACE reads via MiXCR and lists one record per CDR3 protein. This sample has over 95,000 distinct CDR3 sequences, with around 12% found just once. General study findings and limits: Clustering by CDR3 similarity yielded significantly more large clusters from expanded TCRs than controls.

This CDR3 comprises 13 residues. Germline loops: CDR1 MGHRA, CDR2 YSYEKL. Trimming took 0 bases from V and 8 from J, leaving 8 bases between them. As concerns this clonotype: Its antigen is undetermined.

The time point here: patch test 1, 2 weeks after DPC sensitization. The sample's treatment: therapeutic diphenylcyclopropenone sensitization with weekly scalp DPC. Participating donors were patients with alopecia, aged 18 to 70 years, considered appropriate candidates for DPC. The sample here was whole blood, taken in connection with sensitization to the hapten diphenylcyclopropenone (DPC). This sequence originates from a woman between 35 and 50 years old with alopecia areata. Some clones in this sample may be carry-over from other donors' samples. V gene TRBV4-1 combines with J gene TRBJ1-3; D is unresolved. The CDR3 sequence: CASSQDRRYTIYF. The CDR3 DNA reads as TGCGCCAGCAGCCAAGATAGAAGGTACACCATATATTTT.